Reported below is one T cell receptor (beta chain). Its specificity is not known. The data originate from a study of cytomegalovirus exposure and HLA in healthy donors. As for the study in general: A previous analysis identified fewer than 130 million unique TCR beta sequences derived from around 200 million T cells.

General study points: Researchers had no immune exposure information except CMV serostatus available. TCR beta sequences reportedly predicted the HLA-A and HLA-B alleles of most subjects accurately. A later analysis found TCR association rates differed by HLA locus, highest for DRB1 and lowest for HLA-C.

This CDR3 spans 14 amino acids. V lost 1 base and J lost 0, with 7 bases in between. The germline CDR1 and CDR2 sequences are WSHSY and SAAADI. The PCR made use of 60 Vbeta and 13 Jbeta primers. Assay used: immunoSEQ multiplex PCR; TCRdb lists only in-frame clones, some missing. The data hold some 140,000 clones, with more than 70% observed a single time. Sequencing used PBMCs. The rearrangement uses TRBV10-2 and TRBJ2-7; D is undetermined. This receptor was taken from a male donor in good health and CMV-seropositive. CDR3 residues: CASSELWHSYEQYF. The CDR3 region has the DNA TGCGCCAGCAGTGAGTTATGGCACTCCTACGAGCAGTACTTC.